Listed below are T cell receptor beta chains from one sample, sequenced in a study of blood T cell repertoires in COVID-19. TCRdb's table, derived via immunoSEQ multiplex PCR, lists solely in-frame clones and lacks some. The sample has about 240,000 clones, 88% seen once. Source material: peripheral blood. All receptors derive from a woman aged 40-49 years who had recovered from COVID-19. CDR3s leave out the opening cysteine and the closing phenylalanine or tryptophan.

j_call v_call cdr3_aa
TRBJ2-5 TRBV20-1 SASSGRVVGTQY
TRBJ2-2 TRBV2 ASSVQPGDPNTGELF
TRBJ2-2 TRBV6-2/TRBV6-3 ASSSPGELF
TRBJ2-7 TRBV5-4 ASSLAGRGLRSSYEQY
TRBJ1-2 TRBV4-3 ASSQDGANYGYT
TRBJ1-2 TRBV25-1 ASSEFTVRGYGYT
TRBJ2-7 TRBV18 ASSPGGRAYEQY
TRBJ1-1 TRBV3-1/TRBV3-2 ASSPDPGTEAF
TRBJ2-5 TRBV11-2 ASSTTSGRAWETQY
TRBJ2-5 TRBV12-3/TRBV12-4 ASSSGRRETQY
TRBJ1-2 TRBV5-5 ASSPNGHSNYGYT
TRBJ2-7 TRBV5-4 ASSPRGRGSYEQY
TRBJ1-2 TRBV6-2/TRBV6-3 ASSLGQRTGYT
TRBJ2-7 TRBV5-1 ASSLAGWGADEQY
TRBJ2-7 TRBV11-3 ASSLEVAEAYEQY
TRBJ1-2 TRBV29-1 SGDHGGDYGYT
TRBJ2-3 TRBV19 ATVEPGGTDTQY
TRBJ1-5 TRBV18 ASSPGDQPQH
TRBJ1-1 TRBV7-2 ASSLAMGGAGTEAF
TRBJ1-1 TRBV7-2 ASSWVRPNTEAF
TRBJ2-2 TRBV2 ASSGDRNTGELF
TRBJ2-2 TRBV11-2 ASSPLPGDTGELF
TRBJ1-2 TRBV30 AWARGYGYT
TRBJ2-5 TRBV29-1 SVDEGVATQY